This T cell receptor (beta chain) stems from a study of patients and donors after allogeneic stem cell transplantation (dated by TCRdb to 2018 to 2021). The CDR3 holds 16 amino acids from the cysteine to the phenylalanine. The entry retains the CDR3 DNA only, 48 bases that are in frame from base 1. Cut back by 0 bases and 0 bases, the V and J ends lie 13 bases apart. For CDR1 and CDR2, the germline V gene (reference sequence) lists DFQATT and SNEGSKA. This clonotype has ten or more counts. Its cognate antigen has yet to be identified. Base qualities were left out, and no much larger clone turns up one base away. Preparation of the library involved RT-PCR. Data came from a NextSeq 550. TCRdb reanalyzed the raw reads on its own, using fastp at Q25 for trimming and MiXCR for clone calling, and kept in-frame beta chains. Duplicate CDR3 protein sequences are folded into a single record with the most common DNA and genes. The sample includes tens of thousands of distinct CDR3 sequences, with 4% to 5% observed a single time. Jointly, the top ten make up less than 3% of the sample.

This chain is built from TRBV20-1 and TRBJ2-3, with the D call perhaps TRBD1 or TRBD2, each one matching 5 bases. This sequence originates from a human donor who was either an allogeneic HSCT recipient or a stem cell or donor lymphocyte infusion donor (not recorded which). It is not recorded whose cells these are; they may come from a transplant donor. The specimen sequenced was blood, either unsorted or a sorted T cell fraction (not recorded which). The DNA is TGCAGTGCTAGAGATCTAGGGACGACTAGCACAGATACGCAGTATTTT. Translation gives CSARDLGTTSTDTQYF.